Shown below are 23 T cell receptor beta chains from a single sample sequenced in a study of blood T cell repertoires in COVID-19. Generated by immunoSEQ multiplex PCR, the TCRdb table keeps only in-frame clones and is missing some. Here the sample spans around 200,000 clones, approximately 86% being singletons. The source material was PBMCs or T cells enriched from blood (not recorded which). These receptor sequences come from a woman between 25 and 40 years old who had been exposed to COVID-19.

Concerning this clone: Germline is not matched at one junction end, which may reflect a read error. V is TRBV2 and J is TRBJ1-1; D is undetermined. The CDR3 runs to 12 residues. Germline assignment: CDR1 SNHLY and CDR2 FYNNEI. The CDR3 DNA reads TGTGCCAGCAGCGAAGGAGGCCCAAGGGCTTTCTTT. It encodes CASSEGGPRAFF. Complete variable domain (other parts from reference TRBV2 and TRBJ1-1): EPEVTQTPSHQVTQMGQEVILRCVPISNHLYFYWYRQILGQKVEFLVSFYNNEISEKSEIFDDQFSVERPDGSNFTLKIRSTKLEDSAMYFCASSEGGPRAFFGQGTRLTVV.

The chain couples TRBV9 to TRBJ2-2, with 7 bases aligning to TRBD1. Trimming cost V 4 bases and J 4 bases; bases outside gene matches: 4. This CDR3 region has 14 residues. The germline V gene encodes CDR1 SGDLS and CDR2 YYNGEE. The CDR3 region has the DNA TGTGCCAGCAGCAGACAGGGTCCCACCGGGGAGCTGTTTTTT. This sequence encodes CASSRQGPTGELFF.

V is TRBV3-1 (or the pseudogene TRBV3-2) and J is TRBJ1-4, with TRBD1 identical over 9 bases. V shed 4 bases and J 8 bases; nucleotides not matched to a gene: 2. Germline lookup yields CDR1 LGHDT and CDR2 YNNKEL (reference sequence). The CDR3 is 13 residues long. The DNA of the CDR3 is TGTGCCAGCAGCCTCGGGACAGGGGAAAAACTGTTTTTT. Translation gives CASSLGTGEKLFF.

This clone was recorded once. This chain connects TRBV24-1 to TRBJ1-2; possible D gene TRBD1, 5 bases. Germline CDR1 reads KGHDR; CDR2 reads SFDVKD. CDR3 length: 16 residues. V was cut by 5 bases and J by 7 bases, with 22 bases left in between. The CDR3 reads CATSGPSGEEHSGYTF. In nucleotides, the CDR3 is TGTGCCACCAGTGGGCCCTCGGGGGAAGAGCACTCTGGCTACACCTTC.

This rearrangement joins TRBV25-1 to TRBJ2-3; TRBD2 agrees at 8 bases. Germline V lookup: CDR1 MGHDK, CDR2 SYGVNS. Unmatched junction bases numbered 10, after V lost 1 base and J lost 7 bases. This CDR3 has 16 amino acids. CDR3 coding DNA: TGTGCCAGCAGTGAATCAGGGGCGGGGGGCCGGTATACGCAGTATTTT. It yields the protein CASSESGAGGRYTQYF. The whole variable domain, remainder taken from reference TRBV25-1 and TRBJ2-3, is EADIYQTPRYLVIGTGKKITLECSQTMGHDKMYWYQQDPGMELHLIHYSYGVNSTEKGDLSSESTVSRIRTEHFPLTLESARPSHTSQYLCASSESGAGGRYTQYFGPGTRLTVL.

For the CDR3, the DNA is TGTGCCAGTAGTACCGCCCCGGGACAAATCTACGAGCAGTACTTC. Translated, it gives CASSTAPGQIYEQYF. The V gene is TRBV19, the J gene TRBJ2-7, with TRBD1 as a possible D gene (6 bases). The CDR3 consists of 15 residues. The germline CDR1 and CDR2 sequences are LNHDA and SQIVND (reference sequence). Trimming removed 4 bases from V and 3 bases from J, with 16 bases in between.

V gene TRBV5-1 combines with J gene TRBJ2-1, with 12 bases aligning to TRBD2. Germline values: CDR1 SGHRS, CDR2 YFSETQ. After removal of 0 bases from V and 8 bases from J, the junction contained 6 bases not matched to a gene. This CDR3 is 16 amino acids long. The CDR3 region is CASSLALAGGLDEQFF. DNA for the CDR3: TGCGCCAGCAGCTTGGCTCTAGCGGGGGGGCTCGATGAGCAGTTCTTC.

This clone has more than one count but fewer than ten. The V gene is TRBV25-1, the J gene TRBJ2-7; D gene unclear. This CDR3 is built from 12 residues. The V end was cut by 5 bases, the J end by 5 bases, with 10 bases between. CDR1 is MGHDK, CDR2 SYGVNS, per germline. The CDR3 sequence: CASSFEADEQYF. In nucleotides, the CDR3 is TGTGCCAGCAGTTTCGAGGCGGACGAGCAGTACTTC.

The CDR3 region is CASSLGSTYEQYF. The CDR3 DNA is TGTGCCAGCAGCTTGGGGAGTACCTACGAGCAGTACTTC. The rearrangement joins TRBV7-8 to TRBJ2-7; D is possibly TRBD2 (5 bases). Germline V lookup: CDR1 SGHVS, CDR2 FQNEAQ. The CDR3 is made up of 13 amino acids. Deletions cut 3 bases from V and 2 bases from J, with 8 bases between.

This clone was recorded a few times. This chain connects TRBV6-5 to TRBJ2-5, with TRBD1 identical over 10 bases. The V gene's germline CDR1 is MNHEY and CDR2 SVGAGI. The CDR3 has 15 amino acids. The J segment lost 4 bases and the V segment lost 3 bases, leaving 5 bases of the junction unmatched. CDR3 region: CASSYGDRGSETQYF. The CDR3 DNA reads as TGTGCCAGCAGTTATGGGGACAGGGGTTCAGAGACCCAGTACTTC.

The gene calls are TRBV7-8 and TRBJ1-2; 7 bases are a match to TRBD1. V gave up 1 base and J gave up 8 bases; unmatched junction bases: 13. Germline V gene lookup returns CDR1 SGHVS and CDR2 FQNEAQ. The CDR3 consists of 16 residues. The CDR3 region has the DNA TGTGCCAGCAGCTTAGACATTCGACAGGGTAAAGGCGGCTACACCTTC. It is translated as CASSLDIRQGKGGYTF. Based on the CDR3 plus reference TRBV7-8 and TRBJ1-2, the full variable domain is GAGVSQSPRYKVAKRGQDVALRCDPISGHVSLFWYQQALGQGPEFLTYFQNEAQLDKSGLPSDRFFAERPEGSVSTLKIQRTQQEDSAVYLCASSLDIRQGKGGYTFGSGTRLTVV.

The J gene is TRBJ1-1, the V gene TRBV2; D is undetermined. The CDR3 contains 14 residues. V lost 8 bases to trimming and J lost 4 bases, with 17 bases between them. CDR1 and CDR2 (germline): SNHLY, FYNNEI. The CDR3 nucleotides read TGTGCCAGCTTTAAAGAAACGCGCGGCACTGAAGCTTTCTTT. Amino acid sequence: CASFKETRGTEAFF.

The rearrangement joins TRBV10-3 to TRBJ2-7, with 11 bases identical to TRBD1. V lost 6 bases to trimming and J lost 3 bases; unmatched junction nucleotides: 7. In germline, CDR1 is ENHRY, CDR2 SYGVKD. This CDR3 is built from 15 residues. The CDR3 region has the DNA TGTGCCATCAGGCGCGGGACAGGGGGAGTCTACGAGCAGTACTTC. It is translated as CAIRRGTGGVYEQYF.

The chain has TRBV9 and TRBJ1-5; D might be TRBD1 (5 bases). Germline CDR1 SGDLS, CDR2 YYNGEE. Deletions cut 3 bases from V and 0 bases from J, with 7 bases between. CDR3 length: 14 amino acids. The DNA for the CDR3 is TGTGCCAGCAGCGAAACAGGTAGCAATCAGCCCCAGCATTTT. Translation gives CASSETGSNQPQHF.

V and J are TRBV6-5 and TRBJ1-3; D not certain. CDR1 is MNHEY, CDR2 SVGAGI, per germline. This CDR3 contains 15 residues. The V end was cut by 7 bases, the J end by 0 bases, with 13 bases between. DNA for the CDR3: TGTGCCAGCATCTTAGAATATGCCTCTGGAAACACCATATATTTT. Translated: CASILEYASGNTIYF.

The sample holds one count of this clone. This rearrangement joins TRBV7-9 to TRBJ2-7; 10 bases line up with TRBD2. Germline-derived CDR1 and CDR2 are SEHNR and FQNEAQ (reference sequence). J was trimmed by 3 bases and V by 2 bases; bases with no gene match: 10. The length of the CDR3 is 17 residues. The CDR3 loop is CASSLTKGTSEFYEQYF. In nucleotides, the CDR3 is TGTGCCAGCAGCTTAACGAAGGGGACTAGCGAGTTCTACGAGCAGTACTTC.

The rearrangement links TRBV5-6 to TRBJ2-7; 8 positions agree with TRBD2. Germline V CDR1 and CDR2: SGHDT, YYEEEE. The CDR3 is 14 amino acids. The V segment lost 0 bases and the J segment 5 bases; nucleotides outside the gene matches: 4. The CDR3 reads CASSLGGAGDEQYF. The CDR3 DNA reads TGTGCCAGCAGCTTGGGTGGAGCGGGGGACGAGCAGTACTTC.

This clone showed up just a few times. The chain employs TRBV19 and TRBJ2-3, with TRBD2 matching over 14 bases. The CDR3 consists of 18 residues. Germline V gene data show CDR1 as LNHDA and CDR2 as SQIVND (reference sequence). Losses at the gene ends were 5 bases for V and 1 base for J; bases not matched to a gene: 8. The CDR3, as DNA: TGTGCCAGTAGTCAGGGACTAGCGGGGGTCGGAGGCACAGATACGCAGTATTTT. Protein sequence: CASSQGLAGVGGTDTQYF.

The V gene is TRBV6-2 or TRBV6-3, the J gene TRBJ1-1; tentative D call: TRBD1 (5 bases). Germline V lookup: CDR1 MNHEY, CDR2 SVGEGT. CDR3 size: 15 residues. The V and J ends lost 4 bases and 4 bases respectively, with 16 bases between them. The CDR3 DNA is TGTGCCAGCAGTTCCTTGGGACTCCTGGTCACTGAAGCTTTCTTT. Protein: CASSSLGLLVTEAFF.

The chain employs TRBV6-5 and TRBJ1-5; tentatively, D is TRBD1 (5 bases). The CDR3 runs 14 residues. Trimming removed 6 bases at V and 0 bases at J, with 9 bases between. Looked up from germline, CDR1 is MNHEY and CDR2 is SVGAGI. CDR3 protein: CASRPDSSNQPQHF. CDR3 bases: TGTGCCAGCAGACCCGACAGTAGCAATCAGCCCCAGCATTTT.

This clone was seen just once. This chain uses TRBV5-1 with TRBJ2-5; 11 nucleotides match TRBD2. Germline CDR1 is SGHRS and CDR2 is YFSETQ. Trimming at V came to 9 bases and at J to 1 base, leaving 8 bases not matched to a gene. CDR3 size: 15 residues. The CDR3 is CANRSSGGSQETQYF. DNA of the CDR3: TGCGCCAACAGGTCTAGCGGGGGGTCCCAAGAGACCCAGTACTTC.

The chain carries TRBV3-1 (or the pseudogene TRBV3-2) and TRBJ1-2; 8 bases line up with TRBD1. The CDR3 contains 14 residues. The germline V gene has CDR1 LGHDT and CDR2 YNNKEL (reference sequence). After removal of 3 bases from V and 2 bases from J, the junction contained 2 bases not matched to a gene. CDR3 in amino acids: CASSHRQGNYGYTF. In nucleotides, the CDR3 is TGTGCCAGCAGCCACAGACAGGGGAACTATGGCTACACCTTC.

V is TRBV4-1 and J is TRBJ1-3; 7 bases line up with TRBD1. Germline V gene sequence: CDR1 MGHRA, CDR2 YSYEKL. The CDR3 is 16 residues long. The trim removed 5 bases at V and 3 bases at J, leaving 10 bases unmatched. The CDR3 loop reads CASSYDKGAVGNTIYF. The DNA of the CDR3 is TGCGCCAGCAGCTACGACAAGGGGGCGGTTGGAAACACCATATATTTT.